Presented here are 18 T cell receptor beta chains from one specimen sequenced in a study of early T cells in non-severe SARS-CoV-2 infection (dated by TCRdb to about 2021). Libraries were prepared through 5' RACE. Sequenced on a NextSeq 500. TCRdb reanalyzed the raw reads on its own, using fastp at Q25 for trimming and MiXCR for clone calling, and kept in-frame beta chains. Entries that share a CDR3 protein sequence are merged under the most common genes and DNA. The sample data list roughly 66,000 distinct CDR3 sequences, and 9.1% of these were observed just once. Clones ranked in the top ten supply roughly 3.2% of the sample. Sequenced input: whole blood. Source of these receptors: an adult who was a healthcare worker with PCR-confirmed SARS-CoV-2 infection or an uninfected control (not recorded which).

The chain combines TRBV11-3 with TRBJ2-6; TRBD1 is a possible D gene (6 bases). This CDR3 comprises 17 residues. V dropped 3 bases and J dropped 4 bases, with 16 bases sitting between them. CDR1 and CDR2 from the germline V gene are SGHNT and YENEEA. The CDR3 sequence is CASSLGDRMSGANVLTF. The DNA for the CDR3 is TGTGCCAGCAGCTTGGGCGACAGGATGTCGGGGGCCAACGTCCTGACTTTC. The whole variable domain, remainder taken from reference TRBV11-3 and TRBJ2-6, is EAGVVQSPRYKIIEKKQPVAFWCNPISGHNTLYWYLQNLGQGPELLIRYENEEAVDDSQLPKDRFSAERLKGVDSTLKIQPAELGDSAVYLCASSLGDRMSGANVLTFGAGSRLTVL.

This clonotype has at least ten counts. The chain uses TRBV3-1 and TRBJ2-5; 8 positions match TRBD1. Per the germline V gene, CDR1 is LGHDT and CDR2 is YNNKEL (reference sequence). The V segment lost 1 base and the J segment 5 bases; nucleotides outside the gene matches: 9. The CDR3 has 16 residues. CDR3 protein: CASSQGTGPNVETQYF. The CDR3 bases are TGTGCCAGCAGCCAAGGGACAGGGCCCAATGTGGAGACCCAGTACTTC.

At least ten counts were recorded for this clonotype. This chain connects TRBV7-2 to TRBJ2-3; D remains unclear. V was pared by 5 bases and J by 4 bases, with 16 bases between. This CDR3 is 15 amino acids long. Germline CDR1 and CDR2: SGHTA and FQGNSA. The DNA for the CDR3 is TGTGCCAGCAGCCCTATGAGAGCAAGGGCAGATACGCAGTATTTT. It is translated as CASSPMRARADTQYF.

Ten or more counts support this clonotype. The chain combines TRBV7-2 with TRBJ2-3; 8 positions agree with TRBD2. V shed 0 bases, J shed 2 bases, and the junction held 1 base outside the gene matches. Germline assignment: CDR1 SGHTA and CDR2 FQGNSA. CDR3 length equals 15 residues. The CDR3 region is CASSLASGTTDTQYF. The CDR3 DNA reads TGTGCCAGCAGCTTAGCTAGCGGGACCACAGATACGCAGTATTTT.

V gene TRBV30 combines with J gene TRBJ2-2; maybe TRBD2 (5 bases). This CDR3 spans 14 amino acids. The germline gives CDR1 GTSNPN, CDR2 SVGIG (reference sequence). Trimming took off 5 bases at V and 0 bases at J, with 10 bases between the two ends. The CDR3 sequence is CAWSGIPNTGELFF. The CDR3 DNA is TGTGCCTGGTCGGGAATTCCGAACACCGGGGAGCTGTTTTTT.

Ten or more counts support this clonotype. The chain employs TRBV4-2 and TRBJ2-5; D call uncertain. Germline CDR1 is LGHNA and CDR2 is YNFKEQ. This CDR3 has 15 amino acids. V gave up 4 bases and J gave up 2 bases, with 14 bases separating them. This CDR3 reads CASSRQPGEQETQYF. The DNA of the CDR3 is TGTGCCAGCAGCCGTCAACCAGGAGAACAAGAGACCCAGTACTTC.

The sample holds a few counts of this clonotype. The genes are TRBV7-9 and TRBJ2-1; tentatively, D is TRBD1 or TRBD2 (5 bases each). CDR1 and CDR2 from the germline V gene are SEHNR and FQNEAQ (reference sequence). Trimming took off 1 base at V and 5 bases at J, with 12 bases between the two ends. The CDR3 loop spans 15 amino acids. CDR3 coding DNA: TGTGCCAGCAGCTTAGGGGACGACCGTGACAATGAGCAGTTCTTC. It codes for CASSLGDDRDNEQFF.

This clonotype was seen repeatedly, ten times or more. The J gene is TRBJ2-1, the V gene TRBV18; 13 nucleotides match TRBD2. V gave up 6 bases and J gave up 6 bases; unmatched junction bases: 11. The CDR3 consists of 17 residues. Germline assignment: CDR1 KGHSH and CDR2 LQKENI. In nucleotides, the CDR3 is TGTGCCAGCTCCCTATCCCTGACTAGCGGGAGGTTCAATGAGCAGTTCTTC. The encoded protein is CASSLSLTSGRFNEQFF. The variable domain in full, completed from reference TRBV18 and TRBJ2-1, reads NAGVMQNPRHLVRRRGQEARLRCSPMKGHSHVYWYRQLPEEGLKFMVYLQKENIIDESGMPKERFSAEFPKEGPSILRIQQVVRGDSAAYFCASSLSLTSGRFNEQFFGPGTRLTVL.

This clonotype has only a few counts. The chain uses TRBV20-1 and TRBJ2-3; D could derive from TRBD1 or TRBD2 (5 bases each). V was pared by 6 bases and J by 4 bases, with 17 bases between. Germline V gives CDR1 DFQATT, CDR2 SNEGSKA (reference sequence). This CDR3 is 14 amino acids long. CDR3 sequence: CSAPGPAPADTQYF. For the CDR3, the DNA is TGCAGTGCCCCGGGACCCGCCCCCGCAGATACGCAGTATTTT.

There are many counts of this clonotype. The V and J genes are TRBV6-5 and TRBJ1-2, with D perhaps matching TRBD1 (5 bases). The germline V gene encodes CDR1 MNHEY and CDR2 SVGAGI. This CDR3 has 14 residues. V was cut by 1 base and J by 7 bases, with 13 bases left in between. The CDR3 sequence is CASSYLQGVAGYTF. In DNA form, the CDR3 reads TGTGCCAGCAGTTACTTGCAGGGAGTTGCTGGCTACACCTTC.

This clonotype was observed a handful of times. The chain carries TRBV9 and TRBJ2-7, with 12 positions matching TRBD2. Germline CDR1 SGDLS, CDR2 YYNGEE. The CDR3 loop spans 14 amino acids. V lost 4 bases, J lost 7 bases, and 6 bases stayed unmatched. Here the CDR3 DNA reads TGTGCCAGCAGCCTAGCGGGAGGGCCTCGTGAGCAGTACTTC. Translating gives CASSLAGGPREQYF.

At least ten counts were recorded for this clonotype. The chain uses TRBV13 and TRBJ2-2; 10 bases are shared with TRBD2. This CDR3 is 16 amino acids long. Germline CDR1 is PRHDT and CDR2 is FYEKMQ (reference sequence). Losses at the gene ends were 6 bases for V and 5 bases for J; bases not matched to a gene: 9. CDR3 coding DNA: TGTGCCAGCAGACTCTTAGCGGGAGGAAGGACCGGGGAGCTGTTTTTT. It yields the protein CASRLLAGGRTGELFF.

The J gene is TRBJ2-3, the V gene TRBV28; 10 bases fit TRBD2. The germline gives CDR1 MDHEN, CDR2 SYDVKM. The CDR3 runs to 15 residues. The V gene end was trimmed by 8 bases and the J gene end by 2 bases; junction bases not matched to a gene: 7. The CDR3 DNA is TGTGCCAGCCTAAAGCGGGAGGGATTCACAGATACGCAGTATTTT. Protein sequence: CASLKREGFTDTQYF.

This clonotype was detected only a few times. The gene calls are TRBV7-8 and TRBJ2-1; TRBD1 might be the D (12 bases). This CDR3 has 22 amino acids. V lost 6 bases to trimming and J lost 7 bases, with 40 bases between them. Germline CDR1 reads SGHVS; CDR2 reads FQNEAQ. The CDR3 reads CASRPRPGTGGLAGGPRNEQFF. The CDR3 nucleotides are TGTGCCAGCAGACCACGCCCCGGGACAGGGGGCTTAGCGGGAGGGCCGAGGAATGAGCAGTTCTTC.

In its sample, this clonotype was seen a few times. The J gene is TRBJ1-1, the V gene TRBV9; D unresolved. The CDR3 covers 13 residues. Deletions cut 3 bases from V and 6 bases from J, with 12 bases between. Looked up from germline, CDR1 is SGDLS and CDR2 is YYNGEE. This CDR3 is CASSDLSASEAFF. Here the CDR3 DNA reads TGTGCCAGCAGCGATCTCTCCGCATCTGAAGCTTTCTTT. Combining the CDR3 with reference TRBV9 and TRBJ1-1 gives the whole variable domain DSGVTQTPKHLITATGQRVTLRCSPRSGDLSVYWYQQSLDQGLQFLIQYYNGEERAKGNILERFSAQQFPDLHSELNLSSLELGDSALYFCASSDLSASEAFFGQGTRLTVV.

The genes are TRBV29-1 and TRBJ2-3, with 10 nucleotides matching TRBD2. This CDR3 has 14 amino acids. Germline values: CDR1 SQVTM, CDR2 ANQGSEA. Trimming cost V 3 bases and J 2 bases; bases outside gene matches: 2. CDR3 protein: CSVDGLADTDTQYF. In nucleotides, the CDR3 is TGCAGCGTTGACGGACTAGCGGACACAGATACGCAGTATTTT.

The V call is TRBV4-1, the J call TRBJ2-1; D is perhaps TRBD2 (5 bases). CDR3 length: 15 amino acids. The germline V gene encodes CDR1 MGHRA and CDR2 YSYEKL. V was trimmed by 1 base and J by 4 bases, leaving 11 bases between them. The CDR3, as DNA: TGCGCCAGCAGCCAAGGGAGGCGCCTATACAATGAGCAGTTCTTC. Amino acid sequence: CASSQGRRLYNEQFF.

About this clonotype: This may arise from a read error, as a much more abundant clone is one base away. The chain has TRBV19 and TRBJ2-2; D tentatively reads TRBD1 or TRBD2 (5 bases each). Germline CDR1 reads LNHDA; CDR2 reads SQIVND (reference sequence). Trimming took 9 bases from V and 8 from J, leaving 19 bases between them. This CDR3 is 14 amino acids long. CDR3 sequence reads: CARNGARSSGELFF. The DNA for the CDR3 is TGTGCCAGAAACGGGGCTAGATCGTCTGGGGAGCTGTTTTTT.